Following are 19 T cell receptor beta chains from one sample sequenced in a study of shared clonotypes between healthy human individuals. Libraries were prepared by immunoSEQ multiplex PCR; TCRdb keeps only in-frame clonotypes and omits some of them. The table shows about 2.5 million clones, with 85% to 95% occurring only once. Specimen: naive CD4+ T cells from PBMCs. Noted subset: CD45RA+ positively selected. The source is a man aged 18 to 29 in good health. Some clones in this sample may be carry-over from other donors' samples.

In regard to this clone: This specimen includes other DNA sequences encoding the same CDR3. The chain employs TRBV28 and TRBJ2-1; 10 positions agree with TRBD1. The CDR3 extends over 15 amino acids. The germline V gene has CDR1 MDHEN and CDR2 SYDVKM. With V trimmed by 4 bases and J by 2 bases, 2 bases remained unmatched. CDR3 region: CASSSGTGAYNEQFF. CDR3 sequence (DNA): TGTGCCAGCAGTTCAGGGACAGGGGCCTACAATGAGCAGTTCTTC.

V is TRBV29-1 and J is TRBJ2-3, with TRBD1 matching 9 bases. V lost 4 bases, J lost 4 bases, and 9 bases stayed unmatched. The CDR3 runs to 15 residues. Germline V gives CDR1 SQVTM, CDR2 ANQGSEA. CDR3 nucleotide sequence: TGCAGCGTTGCCGTGGGACAGGGATTCTCAGATACGCAGTATTTT. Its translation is CSVAVGQGFSDTQYF.

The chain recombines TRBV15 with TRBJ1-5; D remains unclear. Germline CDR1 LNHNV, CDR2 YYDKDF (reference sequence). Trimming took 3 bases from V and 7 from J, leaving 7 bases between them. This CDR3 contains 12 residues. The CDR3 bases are TGTGCCACCAGCAGCCCTGGCCAGCCCCAGCATTTT. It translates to CATSSPGQPQHF.

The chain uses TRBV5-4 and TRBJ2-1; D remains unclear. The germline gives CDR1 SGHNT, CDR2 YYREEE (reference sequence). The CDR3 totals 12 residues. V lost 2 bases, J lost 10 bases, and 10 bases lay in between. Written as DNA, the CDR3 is TGTGCCAGCAGCTTTCAGTTGGAGGAGCAGTTCTTC. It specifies CASSFQLEEQFF.

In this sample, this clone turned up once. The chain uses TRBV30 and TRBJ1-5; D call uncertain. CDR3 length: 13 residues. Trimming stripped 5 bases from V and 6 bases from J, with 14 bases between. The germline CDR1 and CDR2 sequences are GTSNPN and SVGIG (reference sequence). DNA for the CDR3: TGTGCCTGGGACCTTGGGGTAGGTCAGCCCCAGCATTTT. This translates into CAWDLGVGQPQHF.

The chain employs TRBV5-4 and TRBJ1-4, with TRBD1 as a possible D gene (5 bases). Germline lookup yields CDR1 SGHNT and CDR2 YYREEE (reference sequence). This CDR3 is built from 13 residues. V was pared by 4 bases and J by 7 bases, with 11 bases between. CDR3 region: CASSQGTAEKLFF. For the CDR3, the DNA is TGTGCCAGCAGCCAAGGGACGGCTGAAAAACTGTTTTTT.

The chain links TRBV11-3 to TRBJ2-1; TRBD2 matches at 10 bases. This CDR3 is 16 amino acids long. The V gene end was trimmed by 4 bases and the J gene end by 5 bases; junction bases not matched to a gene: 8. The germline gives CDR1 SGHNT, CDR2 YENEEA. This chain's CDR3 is CASSSPWTSGNNEQFF. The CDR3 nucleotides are TGTGCCAGCAGCTCCCCCTGGACTAGCGGTAACAATGAGCAGTTCTTC. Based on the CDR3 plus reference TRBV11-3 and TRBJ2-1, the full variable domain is EAGVVQSPRYKIIEKKQPVAFWCNPISGHNTLYWYLQNLGQGPELLIRYENEEAVDDSQLPKDRFSAERLKGVDSTLKIQPAELGDSAVYLCASSSPWTSGNNEQFFGPGTRLTVL.

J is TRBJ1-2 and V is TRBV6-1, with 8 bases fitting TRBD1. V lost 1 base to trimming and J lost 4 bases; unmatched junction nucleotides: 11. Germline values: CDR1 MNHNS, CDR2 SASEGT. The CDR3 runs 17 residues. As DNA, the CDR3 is TGTGCCAGCAGTGAAGGCAGGGGGCGCCGGGCCCTCTATGGCTACACCTTC. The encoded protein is CASSEGRGRRALYGYTF.

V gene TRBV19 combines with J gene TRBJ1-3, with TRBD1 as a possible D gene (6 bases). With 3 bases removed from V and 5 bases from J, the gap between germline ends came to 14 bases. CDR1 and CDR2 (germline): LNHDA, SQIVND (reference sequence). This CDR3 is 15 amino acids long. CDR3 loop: CASSIGLGQRNTIYF. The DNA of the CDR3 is TGTGCCAGTAGTATTGGGTTAGGACAGCGAAACACCATATATTTT.

The CDR3 DNA reads as TGTGCCAGCAGTGATCACGGGACAGGGGGCGCGAAGACTAATGAAAAACTGTTTTTT. Translation gives CASSDHGTGGAKTNEKLFF. The chain carries TRBV2 and TRBJ1-4; TRBD1 agrees at 12 bases. The germline V gene has CDR1 SNHLY and CDR2 FYNNEI. The CDR3 contains 19 residues. The J segment lost 2 bases and the V segment lost 3 bases, leaving 10 bases of the junction unmatched.

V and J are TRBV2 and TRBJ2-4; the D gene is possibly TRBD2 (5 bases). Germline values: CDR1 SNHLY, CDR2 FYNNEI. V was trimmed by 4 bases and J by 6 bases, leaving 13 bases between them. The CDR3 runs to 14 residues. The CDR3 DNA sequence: TGTGCCAGCAGTGGGCCCGGGGTGAGAAACATTCAGTACTTC. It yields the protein CASSGPGVRNIQYF.

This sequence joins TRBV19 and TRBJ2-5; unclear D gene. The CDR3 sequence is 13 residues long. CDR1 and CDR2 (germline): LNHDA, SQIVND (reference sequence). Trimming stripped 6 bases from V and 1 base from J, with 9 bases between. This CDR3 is CASRQRPQETQYF. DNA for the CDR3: TGTGCCAGTAGGCAGAGACCCCAAGAGACCCAGTACTTC.

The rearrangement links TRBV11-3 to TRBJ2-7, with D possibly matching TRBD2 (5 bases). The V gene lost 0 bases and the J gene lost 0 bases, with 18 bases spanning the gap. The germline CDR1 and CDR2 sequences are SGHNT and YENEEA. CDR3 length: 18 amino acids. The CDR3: CASSLDVRRTARSYEQYF. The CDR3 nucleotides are TGTGCCAGCAGCTTAGATGTACGGAGGACTGCTCGCTCCTACGAGCAGTACTTC.

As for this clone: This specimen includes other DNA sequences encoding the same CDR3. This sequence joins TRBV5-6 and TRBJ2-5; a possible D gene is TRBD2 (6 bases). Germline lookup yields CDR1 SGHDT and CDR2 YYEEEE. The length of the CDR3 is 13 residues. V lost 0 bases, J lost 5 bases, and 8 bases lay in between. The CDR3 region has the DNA TGTGCCAGCAGCTTGGGTGGAGGGGAGACCCAGTACTTC. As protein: CASSLGGGETQYF.

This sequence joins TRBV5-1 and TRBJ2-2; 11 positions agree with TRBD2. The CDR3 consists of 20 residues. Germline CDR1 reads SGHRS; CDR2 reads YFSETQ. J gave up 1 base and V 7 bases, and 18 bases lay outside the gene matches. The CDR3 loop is CASRPVLVAGGPGNTGELFF. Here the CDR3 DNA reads TGCGCCAGCCGGCCGGTCTTGGTAGCGGGAGGGCCTGGGAACACCGGGGAGCTGTTTTTT.

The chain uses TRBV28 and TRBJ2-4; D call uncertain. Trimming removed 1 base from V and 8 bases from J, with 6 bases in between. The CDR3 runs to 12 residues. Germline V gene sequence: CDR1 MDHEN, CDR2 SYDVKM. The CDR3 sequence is CASSLFSDIQYF. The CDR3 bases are TGTGCCAGCAGTTTATTTTCGGACATTCAGTACTTC. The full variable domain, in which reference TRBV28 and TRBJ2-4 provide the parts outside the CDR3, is DVKVTQSSRYLVKRTGEKVFLECVQDMDHENMFWYRQDPGLGLRLIYFSYDVKMKEKGDIPEGYSVSREKKERFSLILESASTNQTSMYLCASSLFSDIQYFGAGTRLSVL.

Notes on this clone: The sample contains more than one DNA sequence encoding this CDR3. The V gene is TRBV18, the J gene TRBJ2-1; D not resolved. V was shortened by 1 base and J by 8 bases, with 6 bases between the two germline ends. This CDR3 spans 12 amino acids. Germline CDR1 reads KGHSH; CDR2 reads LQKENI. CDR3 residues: CASSPRADEQFF. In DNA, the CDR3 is TGTGCCAGCTCACCACGAGCCGATGAGCAGTTCTTC.

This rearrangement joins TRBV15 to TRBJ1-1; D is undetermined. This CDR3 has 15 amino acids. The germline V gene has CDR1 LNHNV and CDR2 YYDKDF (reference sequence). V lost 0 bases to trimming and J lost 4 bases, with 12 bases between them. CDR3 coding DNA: TGTGCCACCAGCAGAGATCGGAAATTCGGCACTGAAGCTTTCTTT. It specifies CATSRDRKFGTEAFF.

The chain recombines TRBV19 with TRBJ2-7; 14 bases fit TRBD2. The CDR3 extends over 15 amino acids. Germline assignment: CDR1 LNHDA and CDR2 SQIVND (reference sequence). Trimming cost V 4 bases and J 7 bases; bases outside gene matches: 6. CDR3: CASSSGTSGSGEQYF. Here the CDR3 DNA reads TGTGCCAGTAGTAGCGGGACTAGCGGGAGTGGGGAGCAGTACTTC.